Listed below are T cell receptor beta chains from one sample, sequenced in a study of memory B cells and T cells in multiple sclerosis. Clones were sequenced by immunoSEQ multiplex PCR, and TCRdb holds only the in-frame ones, with some missing. The sample shows roughly 30,000 clones, roughly 86% of them seen only once. No cognate antigen is known for these TCRs. Material for sequencing was PBMCs from blood kept in culture. The receptors stem from a human donor with multiple sclerosis. CDR3s include the opening cysteine and the closing phenylalanine or tryptophan. D genes are given only for firm matches. The listing skips clone size in some rows; elsewhere it reads once, few, many or a size class.

V,J,D,size,DNA,CDR3
TRBV7-6,TRBJ2-7,TRBD2,.,TGTGCCAGCAGCTCTACTTTGGGACTAGCGGTATACGAGCAGTACTTC,CASSSTLGLAVYEQYF
TRBV27,TRBJ2-2,.,.,TGTGCCAGCATCTCGGGCGGGATTAACACCGGGGAGCTGTTTTTT,CASISGGINTGELFF
TRBV6-4,TRBJ2-5,TRBD1,.,TGTGCCAGCAGCGCCGGGACAGCGATTGGGGAGACCCAGTACTTC,CASSAGTAIGETQYF
TRBV6-1,TRBJ2-7,TRBD2,.,TGTGCCAACATGGGGGAGGGACCTTACGAGCAGTACTTC,CANMGEGPYEQYF
TRBV21-1,TRBJ2-1,.,.,TGTGCCAGCAGCCAGACGTCAAGCGGGGGGGCGGTCAATGAGCAGTTCTTC,CASSQTSSGGAVNEQFF
TRBV19,TRBJ2-3,.,few,TGTGCCAGTAGTATGCCGGGGACTTCCACAGATACGCAGTATTTT,CASSMPGTSTDTQYF
TRBV28,TRBJ2-7,TRBD2,.,TGTGCCAGCAGCGACCGGGGGGTGCGCTCCTACGAGCAGTACTTC,CASSDRGVRSYEQYF
TRBV6-5,TRBJ2-7,.,.,TGTGCCAGCAGTTACTCGTCGTTGGGGCGCGAGCAGTACTTC,CASSYSSLGREQYF
TRBV29-1,TRBJ2-2,.,.,TGCAGCGTTGAATTTCCAGGACCAGGTAGCGGGGAGCTGTTTTTT,CSVEFPGPGSGELFF
TRBV7-9,TRBJ2-2,.,.,TGTGCCAGCAGCTTCACAAGCGGGCGCGTAAACACCGGGGAGCTGTTTTTT,CASSFTSGRVNTGELFF
TRBV5-3,TRBJ2-7,TRBD2,.,TGTGCCAGAAGCTTGGACCCTAGCGGGGGGTTCTACGAGCAGTACTTC,CARSLDPSGGFYEQYF
TRBV6-6,TRBJ1-6,TRBD1,.,TGTGCCAGCAGGACAGGGAATTCACCCCTCCACTTT,CASRTGNSPLHF
TRBV2,TRBJ1-4,.,few,TGTGCCAGCAGTGATAGAGGAGCCGGCTCAGGGGAAAAACTGTTTTTT,CASSDRGAGSGEKLFF
TRBV29-1,TRBJ1-2,.,.,TGCAGCGTTGAAGATCAGCTAAACTATGGCTACACCTTC,CSVEDQLNYGYTF
TRBV7-9,TRBJ2-3,.,once,TGTGCCAGCAGCGATACGGATACGCAGTATTTT,CASSDTDTQYF
TRBV5-1,TRBJ1-2,.,.,TGCGCCAGCAGCCCCGGGACGGGGAACTATGGCTACACCTTC,CASSPGTGNYGYTF
TRBV28,TRBJ2-7,TRBD1,.,TGTGCCAGCAGTTCACAAAGGCGAGGCACAGGGGGGAGCTACGAGCAGTACTTC,CASSSQRRGTGGSYEQYF
TRBV6-1,TRBJ1-5,.,.,TGTGCCAGCAGTGATCGTCAGCCCCAGCATTTT,CASSDRQPQHF
TRBV5-1,TRBJ2-2,.,once,TGCGCCAGCAGCCATCAAAGGGCCGGGGAGCTGTTTTTT,CASSHQRAGELFF
TRBV10-3,TRBJ2-1,TRBD2,.,TGTGCCATCAGTGAGCCCAGGACTAGCGGATCCGGGCCACCCCACAATGAGCAGTTCTTC,CAISEPRTSGSGPPHNEQFF
TRBV12-5,TRBJ1-1,.,.,TGTGCTAGTGGACAGGCGCTGAACACTGAAGCTTTCTTT,CASGQALNTEAFF
TRBV7-9,TRBJ2-7,TRBD2,few,TGTGCCAGCAGCTCCGGGACTAGCGGGTACGAGCAGTACTTC,CASSSGTSGYEQYF
TRBV15,TRBJ2-5,TRBD1,.,TGTGCCACCAGCATAGACAGGGTTGGGCAAGAGACCCAGTACTTC,CATSIDRVGQETQYF
TRBV10-3,TRBJ2-7,TRBD1,.,TGTGCCATCAGTGAGAACCCGGGACAGGGGGCAGATGAGCAGTACTTC,CAISENPGQGADEQYF
TRBV7-2,TRBJ1-1,TRBD1,.,TGTGCCAGCAGCTCCCGGACAGGGCTTGAAGCTTTCTTT,CASSSRTGLEAFF
TRBV4-3,TRBJ2-3,.,.,TGCGCCAGCAGCCAATACCGGGACACAGATACGCAGTATTTT,CASSQYRDTDTQYF